This T cell receptor beta chain was observed in a study of OX40 agonist ivuxolimab in advanced cancers. Turning to the study itself: Partial responses were achieved by three patients, one with hepatocellular carcinoma and two with cutaneous melanoma.

A note on this clone: Its antigen is currently unknown.

After removal of 4 bases from V and 6 bases from J, the junction contained 8 bases not matched to a gene. Germline V CDR1 and CDR2: SGHKS, YYEKEE (reference sequence). This CDR3 comprises 15 residues. Study-level findings and limits: In the 0.1 to 3.0 mg/kg range, CD4+ and CD8+ blood T cells had expanded clonally by week 6. The study found that CD8+ T cells averaged more expanded clones than CD4+.

Some clones are missing from TCRdb's copy, which holds only in-frame ones; the method was immunoSEQ multiplex PCR. The sample holds roughly 76,000 clones; 85% to 95% are singletons and the top ten take 5% to 6.5%. The sample here was CD4+ or CD8+ T cells sorted from blood, taken in a trial of the OX40 agonist ivuxolimab. The sequence was obtained from an adult with an advanced solid tumor such as melanoma, head and neck, liver or kidney cancer. V is TRBV5-5 and J is TRBJ1-5; TRBD1 matches 9 bases. CDR3 residues: CASSAGTGWIQPQHF. CDR3 in DNA: TGTGCCAGCAGCGCGGGGACAGGGTGGATTCAGCCCCAGCATTTT.